This T cell receptor (beta chain) was recorded in a study of T cell clonality in common variable immunodeficiency. Study-level points and caveats: What drives increased CVID clonality needs T cell subpopulation sequencing. Fewer deletions and N-nucleotide insertions were reportedly seen in common variable immunodeficiency TCR beta sequences. Compared with healthy controls, CVID subjects showed increased TCRbeta clonality, mostly in about a third.

The CDR3 runs to 15 residues. V was trimmed by 6 bases and J by 2 bases, leaving 14 bases between them. Germline CDR1 LNHDA, CDR2 SQIVND (reference sequence). Sequencing used immunoSEQ multiplex PCR; TCRdb keeps in-frame clones, though not all of them. The sample has 25,000 to 35,000 clones, none seen only once; the top ten hold 13%. This clone was observed a handful of times. Antigen specificity is unknown. From the germline J gene comes the end of the CDR3, since the read stops 3 residues before it. This same CDR3 is encoded by further DNA sequences in the sample. The sequence was obtained from a person aged 18 to 70 in good health. The sequenced sample consisted of peripheral blood mononuclear cells. The J gene is TRBJ1-3, the V gene TRBV19, with D possibly TRBD1 on 6 matching bases. The CDR3 sequence: CASSPAGGTGNTIYF. The CDR3 bases that were read are TGTGCCAGTAGCCCCGCGGGGGGCACTGGAAACACC.